Listed below are T cell receptor beta chains from one sample, sequenced in a study of CD8 T cells in Susac syndrome. From the immunoSEQ multiplex PCR reads, TCRdb called clonotypes with MiXCR, one entry per CDR3 protein. The data hold 150,000 to 200,000 distinct CDR3 sequences, with 90% to 95% observed a single time. Source material: CD4+ T cells from PBMCs. Source of these receptors: a human donor in good health. CDR3s leave out the opening cysteine and the closing phenylalanine or tryptophan. The order of the fields is clone size, D gene, V gene, CDR3 protein. The D gene is left open where the match is weak. A clone size is listed for some rows: how often the clone was seen (once, few, many), or a class if it is expanded.

NA,NA,TRBV15,ATSRDKAGIEQY
NA,TRBD1,TRBV20-1,SAREQGEGEQY
once,TRBD1,TRBV3-1,ASSPSLGQGADTQY
NA,NA,TRBV5-6,ASSLPDSFYGYT
NA,TRBD1,TRBV29-1,SARTGQAGVYT
NA,NA,TRBV5-6,ASSFVSAGNTEAF
NA,NA,TRBV12-5,ARHLGGPQH
NA,TRBD1,TRBV29-1,SVGSGTGYGYT
NA,NA,TRBV7-7,ASSSQGQAQY
once,TRBD2,TRBV7-9,ASSYKGLGTDTQY
NA,TRBD1,TRBV9,ASSARQGRDGYT
NA,NA,TRBV15,ATSSRTEGEQY
once,TRBD1,TRBV5-1,ASSLEPLRQGWTEAF
NA,NA,TRBV29-1,SVETRTALNTEAF
NA,NA,TRBV29-1,SVGTQTDNGQF
NA,NA,TRBV12-3/TRBV12-4,ASSFRRLGQY
NA,NA,TRBV6-5,ASTTGLVEY
NA,TRBD1,TRBV12-3/TRBV12-4,ASSLSGQGANQPQH
NA,NA,TRBV29-1,SSRRTAYDQETQY
NA,NA,TRBV28,ASNPGPDQPQH
NA,TRBD2,TRBV20-1,SARDNLGLEY
NA,NA,TRBV7-9,TSRRGGGDTEAF
once,NA,TRBV5-1,ASSTSTVDNSPLH
NA,NA,TRBV7-9,ASSSTGHNYGYT
NA,NA,TRBV5-4,ASSLGYPLNTEAF
NA,TRBD1,TRBV6-5,ASSTRTGGDAF
once,NA,TRBV5-1,ASSLETPGNIQY
NA,NA,TRBV20-1,SARGRETQY